The 22 T cell receptor beta chains below all came from one sample that was sequenced in a study of cytomegalovirus exposure and HLA in healthy donors. In the PCR, 60 Vbeta and 13 Jbeta primers were used. Repertoires were generated with immunoSEQ multiplex PCR, while TCRdb's copy carries only in-frame clones and drops some. The table gives 95,000 to 150,000 clones; the top ten clones make up under 3.5% of it. Source material: PBMCs. The source is a young man in good health and CMV-seronegative.

V gene TRBV10-2 combines with J gene TRBJ1-1; D perhaps matches TRBD1 (6 bases). Trimming took 1 base from V and 6 from J, leaving 12 bases between them. This CDR3 has 14 amino acids. Looked up from germline, CDR1 is WSHSY and CDR2 is SAAADI. CDR3 region: CASSEYSGGPEAFF. Here the CDR3 DNA reads TGCGCCAGCAGTGAGTATAGCGGGGGGCCTGAAGCTTTCTTT.

The rearrangement links TRBV5-4 to TRBJ2-5; D not resolved. The CDR3 sequence is 13 residues long. V lost 0 bases and J 4 bases, leaving 7 bases between the germline ends. Germline CDR1 reads SGHNT; CDR2 reads YYREEE (reference sequence). The CDR3 region has the DNA TGTGCCAGCAGCTTGGCCAACAGAGAGACCCAGTACTTC. Protein: CASSLANRETQYF.

This chain uses TRBV2 with TRBJ2-1; the match to TRBD1 covers 10 bases. In germline, CDR1 is SNHLY, CDR2 FYNNEI. The CDR3 is 14 residues long. V dropped 4 bases and J dropped 9; count of bases not matched to a gene: 6. CDR3 region: CASSAGTGDVEQFF. The CDR3 DNA reads TGTGCCAGCAGTGCGGGGACAGGGGACGTTGAGCAGTTCTTC.

The chain recombines TRBV27 with TRBJ2-7; D possibly corresponds to TRBD2 (6 bases). V lost 4 bases to trimming and J lost 2 bases, with 15 bases between them. The CDR3 contains 15 residues. From germline, CDR1 is MNHEY and CDR2 SMNVEV (reference sequence). CDR3 in amino acids: CASSYGGSNAYEQYF. CDR3 DNA: TGTGCCAGCAGTTATGGAGGGAGTAACGCCTACGAGCAGTACTTC.

As concerns this clone: Other DNA sequences from this sample encode an identical CDR3 as well. This rearrangement joins TRBV28 to TRBJ1-1; unclear D gene. The CDR3 spans 13 residues. Germline V gene lookup returns CDR1 MDHEN and CDR2 SYDVKM. V was cut by 4 bases and J by 5 bases, with 11 bases left in between. CDR3 sequence reads: CASSSGTETEAFF. The CDR3 bases are TGTGCCAGCAGTTCAGGAACGGAAACTGAAGCTTTCTTT.

CDR3 loop: CAISGRGLNTEAFF. CDR3 nucleotide sequence: TGTGCCATCAGTGGAAGGGGGCTGAACACTGAAGCTTTCTTT. The chain combines TRBV10-3 with TRBJ1-1, with 7 bases lining up with TRBD1. Trimming at V came to 4 bases and at J to 0 bases, leaving 2 bases not matched to a gene. The CDR3 consists of 14 residues. The germline gives CDR1 ENHRY, CDR2 SYGVKD.

This sequence joins TRBV28 and TRBJ2-7; 8 bases line up with TRBD2. J was trimmed by 3 bases and V by 5 bases; bases with no gene match: 18. The CDR3 has 18 amino acids. Germline V gene sequence: CDR1 MDHEN, CDR2 SYDVKM. CDR3 in amino acids: CASSPGGALAGSHYEQYF. CDR3 DNA sequence: TGTGCCAGCAGTCCCGGAGGGGCCCTAGCGGGTTCCCACTACGAGCAGTACTTC. Variable domain in full (rest from reference TRBV28 and TRBJ2-7): DVKVTQSSRYLVKRTGEKVFLECVQDMDHENMFWYRQDPGLGLRLIYFSYDVKMKEKGDIPEGYSVSREKKERFSLILESASTNQTSMYLCASSPGGALAGSHYEQYFGPGTRLTVT.

The CDR3 coding sequence is TGTGCCAGCAGTTATCTAGCGGGAGGAAGCACAGATACGCAGTATTTT. Translated: CASSYLAGGSTDTQYF. This chain links TRBV7-3 with TRBJ2-3; 11 bases fit TRBD2. The CDR3 spans 16 residues. CDR1 is SGHTA, CDR2 FQGTGA, per germline. V was pared by 6 bases and J by 0 bases, with 5 bases of the junction left unmatched.

The rearrangement joins TRBV4-1 to TRBJ2-7; D is unclear. The CDR3 is 16 residues long. V was pared by 0 bases and J by 3 bases, with 15 bases between. Per germline, CDR1 MGHRA and CDR2 YSYEKL. CDR3 sequence (DNA): TGCGCCAGCAGCCAAGATGCAAGCGCCAGAGTCTACGAGCAGTACTTC. The encoded protein is CASSQDASARVYEQYF.

The chain uses TRBV6-6 and TRBJ1-1; 10 nucleotides match TRBD1. This CDR3 has 15 residues. Germline trimming cut 6 bases from V and 2 bases from J; bases unmatched to any gene: 6. Looked up from germline, CDR1 is MNHNY and CDR2 is SVGAGI (reference sequence). The CDR3 region is CASRSDRGPNTEAFF. The CDR3 DNA is TGTGCCAGCAGATCCGACAGGGGGCCAAACACTGAAGCTTTCTTT.

The V and J genes are TRBV10-1 and TRBJ2-7, with 8 bases that match TRBD2. CDR1 is WNHNN, CDR2 SYGVQD, per germline (reference sequence). With V trimmed by 11 bases and J by 0 bases, 9 bases remained unmatched. The CDR3 has 14 amino acids. The CDR3 loop reads CAGSRAGVSYEQYF. The CDR3 bases are TGCGCCGGCTCGAGAGCGGGAGTCTCCTACGAGCAGTACTTC.

CDR3: CASSRDSRNEKLFF. In DNA form, the CDR3 reads TGTGCCAGCAGCCGGGACAGCCGCAATGAAAAACTGTTTTTT. V is TRBV11-2 and J is TRBJ1-4; 7 bases are shared with TRBD1. V shed 5 bases, J shed 5 bases, and the junction held 5 bases outside the gene matches. The CDR3 totals 14 residues. The germline V gene encodes CDR1 SGHAT and CDR2 FQNNGV.

The J gene is TRBJ2-1, the V gene TRBV5-1; D perhaps matches TRBD2 (5 bases). This CDR3 region has 15 residues. V was pared by 7 bases and J by 0 bases, with 14 bases between. Germline V gene sequence: CDR1 SGHRS, CDR2 YFSETQ. The CDR3 DNA reads TGCGCCAGCCGCTACTATAGCGTCTCCTACAATGAGCAGTTCTTC. Protein product: CASRYYSVSYNEQFF.

The rearrangement joins TRBV7-2 to TRBJ2-1; TRBD1 is a possible D gene (6 bases). This CDR3 contains 15 residues. V dropped 3 bases and J dropped 2 bases, with 11 bases sitting between them. Germline V gene sequence: CDR1 SGHTA, CDR2 FQGNSA. CDR3 residues: CASSFDRDTYNEQFF. CDR3 nucleotides: TGTGCCAGCAGCTTCGACCGGGACACCTACAATGAGCAGTTCTTC.

The gene calls are TRBV18 and TRBJ1-1; D possibly corresponds to TRBD1 (6 bases). V dropped 3 bases and J dropped 8 bases, with 13 bases sitting between them. Per germline, CDR1 KGHSH and CDR2 LQKENI. This CDR3 region has 13 residues. The CDR3 DNA reads as TGTGCCAGCTCACCCAGTGGGGGGGCCGAAGCTTTCTTT. This gives the protein CASSPSGGAEAFF.

The V gene is TRBV12-5, the J gene TRBJ2-1, with D possibly matching TRBD1 (6 bases). The germline V and J ends were trimmed by 3 bases and 6 bases, with 6 bases remaining between them. The CDR3 totals 12 residues. From germline, CDR1 is LGHNT and CDR2 FRNRAP. CDR3 sequence: CASGLGGNEQFF. CDR3 nucleotides: TGTGCTAGTGGTTTAGGGGGCAATGAGCAGTTCTTC.

V and J are TRBV7-9 and TRBJ2-3; 10 bases line up with TRBD2. The trim removed 5 bases at V and 1 base at J, leaving 6 bases unmatched. The CDR3 covers 16 residues. CDR1 SEHNR and CDR2 FQNEAQ come from the germline V gene (reference sequence). The CDR3 DNA is TGTGCCAGCAGCCCAACCCTAGCGGGAGGCACAGATACGCAGTATTTT. Its translation: CASSPTLAGGTDTQYF. The whole variable domain, remainder taken from reference TRBV7-9 and TRBJ2-3, is DTGVSQNPRHKITKRGQNVTFRCDPISEHNRLYWYRQTLGQGPEFLTYFQNEAQLEKSRLLSDRFSAERPKGSFSTLEIQRTEQGDSAMYLCASSPTLAGGTDTQYFGPGTRLTVL.

This sequence joins TRBV5-1 and TRBJ1-1; TRBD1 matches 7 bases. The CDR3 is made up of 16 amino acids. V dropped 4 bases and J dropped 1; count of bases not matched to a gene: 10. Germline CDR1 and CDR2: SGHRS and YFSETQ. Here the CDR3 reads CASSINLDRANTEAFF. The CDR3 DNA sequence: TGCGCCAGCAGCATTAACCTCGACAGGGCGAACACTGAAGCTTTCTTT.

The chain couples TRBV7-9 to TRBJ2-2; weak D call: TRBD2 (5 bases). The CDR3 contains 14 residues. Trimming pared 1 base from V and 5 bases from J, leaving 8 bases between. Germline assignment: CDR1 SEHNR and CDR2 FQNEAQ (reference sequence). CDR3: CASSLETGTGELFF. The CDR3 bases are TGTGCCAGCAGCTTAGAAACGGGGACCGGGGAGCTGTTTTTT.

The chain recombines TRBV5-4 with TRBJ1-2; D perhaps matches TRBD1 (6 bases). This CDR3 has 14 residues. V gave up 6 bases and J gave up 1 base, with 13 bases separating them. CDR1 SGHNT and CDR2 YYREEE come from the germline V gene (reference sequence). The CDR3, as DNA: TGTGCCAGCACCTCTCAGGGGCTTAACTATGGCTACACCTTC. Translated, it gives CASTSQGLNYGYTF.

The chain joins TRBV6-6 to TRBJ1-4; 10 nucleotides match TRBD1. J lost 5 bases, V lost 6 bases, and 0 bases had no gene match. The CDR3 is 13 residues long. Germline values: CDR1 MNHNY, CDR2 SVGAGI (reference sequence). CDR3 amino acids: CASRGQGNEKLFF. CDR3 nucleotide sequence: TGTGCCAGCAGGGGACAGGGGAATGAAAAACTGTTTTTT.

For the CDR3, the DNA is TGTGCCAGCAGCCCCCGAGGGGAAGGGGGCACTGAAGCTTTCTTT. This sequence encodes CASSPRGEGGTEAFF. This chain joins TRBV28 and TRBJ1-1; tentatively, D is TRBD1 (6 bases). The CDR3 spans 15 residues. V was pared by 6 bases and J by 4 bases, with 18 bases between. Looked up from germline, CDR1 is MDHEN and CDR2 is SYDVKM.